The 5 T cell receptor beta chains below were found in one sample sequenced in a study of OX40 agonist ivuxolimab in advanced cancers. The data were produced by immunoSEQ multiplex PCR, yet TCRdb's version contains in-frame clones alone and is incomplete. The repertoire consists of approximately 69,000 clones, with 90% occurring once and the leading ten covering roughly 10%. The sample consisted of CD4+ or CD8+ T cells sorted from blood, taken in a trial of the OX40 agonist ivuxolimab. These receptors came from an adult with an advanced solid tumor such as melanoma, head and neck, liver or kidney cancer.

The chain combines TRBV28 with TRBJ2-7; no clear D. The CDR3 is 13 amino acids. Germline V gene sequence: CDR1 MDHEN, CDR2 SYDVKM. V lost 5 bases and J lost 0, with 8 bases in between. The CDR3 DNA follows: TGTGCCAGCAGTGGACCGAGCTCCTACGAGCAGTACTTC. It yields the protein CASSGPSSYEQYF.

The J gene is TRBJ1-6, the V gene TRBV28; D is possibly TRBD1 (5 bases). Deletions cut 7 bases from V and 7 bases from J, with 17 bases between. The CDR3 contains 15 residues. The germline gives CDR1 MDHEN, CDR2 SYDVKM. This CDR3 is CASNPQGGVNSPLHF. The CDR3, as DNA: TGTGCCAGCAACCCTCAGGGTGGGGTAAATTCACCCCTCCACTTT.

The V gene is TRBV6-5, the J gene TRBJ2-7, with 9 bases matching TRBD2. Germline V gene data show CDR1 as MNHEY and CDR2 as SVGAGI. The V gene end was trimmed by 0 bases and the J gene end by 4 bases; junction bases not matched to a gene: 7. This CDR3 is built from 16 residues. Here the CDR3 DNA reads TGTGCCAGCAGTTACTCCTCGCTAGCGGGACGATACGAGCAGTACTTC. This encodes CASSYSSLAGRYEQYF.

This chain uses TRBV18 with TRBJ1-4; a possible D gene is TRBD1 (5 bases). Germline lookup yields CDR1 KGHSH and CDR2 LQKENI. CDR3 length: 13 amino acids. Trimming stripped 3 bases from V and 4 bases from J, with 6 bases between. This CDR3 reads CASSPTVNEKLFF. In DNA form, the CDR3 reads TGTGCCAGCTCACCGACAGTTAATGAAAAACTGTTTTTT.

This clone was recorded once. The rearrangement uses TRBV4-3 and TRBJ1-2, with 8 bases matching TRBD1. The CDR3 runs 14 residues. V was clipped by 0 bases and J by 10 bases; unmatched bases: 7. The germline CDR1 and CDR2 sequences are LGHNA and YSLEER. This CDR3 reads CASSQDSRGQVYTF. The CDR3 nucleotides read TGCGCCAGCAGCCAAGATTCCAGGGGGCAGGTCTACACCTTC.